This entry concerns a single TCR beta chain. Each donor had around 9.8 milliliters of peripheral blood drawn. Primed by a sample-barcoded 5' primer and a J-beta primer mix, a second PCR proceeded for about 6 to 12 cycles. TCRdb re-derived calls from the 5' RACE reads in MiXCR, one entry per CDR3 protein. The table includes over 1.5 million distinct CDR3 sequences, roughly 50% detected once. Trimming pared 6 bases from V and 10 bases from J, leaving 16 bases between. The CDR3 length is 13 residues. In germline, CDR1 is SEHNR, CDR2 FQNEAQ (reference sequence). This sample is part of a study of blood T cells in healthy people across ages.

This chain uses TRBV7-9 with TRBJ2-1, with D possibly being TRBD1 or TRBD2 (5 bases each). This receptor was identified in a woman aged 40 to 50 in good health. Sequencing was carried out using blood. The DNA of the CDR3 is TGTGCCAGCAGGGATCACACCCGGGGCGAGCAGTTCTTC. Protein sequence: CASRDHTRGEQFF.